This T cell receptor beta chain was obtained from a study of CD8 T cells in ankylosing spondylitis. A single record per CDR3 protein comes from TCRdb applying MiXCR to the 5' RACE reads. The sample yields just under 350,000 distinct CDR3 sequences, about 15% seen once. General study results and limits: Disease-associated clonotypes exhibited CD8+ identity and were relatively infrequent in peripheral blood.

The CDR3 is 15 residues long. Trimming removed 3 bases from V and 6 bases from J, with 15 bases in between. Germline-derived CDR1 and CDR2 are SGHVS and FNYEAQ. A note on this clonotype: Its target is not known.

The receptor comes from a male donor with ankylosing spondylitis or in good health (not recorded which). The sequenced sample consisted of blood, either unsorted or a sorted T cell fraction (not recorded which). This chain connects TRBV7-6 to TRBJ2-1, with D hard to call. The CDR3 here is CASSFSKLGSNEQFF. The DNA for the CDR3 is TGTGCCAGCAGCTTCAGTAAACTTGGTAGCAATGAGCAGTTCTTC.